This T cell receptor beta chain was retrieved from a study of blood T cell repertoires in COVID-19. Study-wide context: Samples of COVID-19 (acute and convalescent) were obtained from the United States, Italy and Spain. The cDNA or gDNA used as material had been derived from T cells, B-cell-depleted T cells, or PBMCs.

Donors in Cohort 3 who had recovered were those with two negative PCRs, healthcare professional clearance, or resolution of their symptoms. The authors' processing: It was from reference gene primer amplification that nucleated cell counts were estimated. Sequenced by immunoSEQ multiplex PCR; TCRdb stores in-frame clones only, minus some. The V and J calls and clone size were taken over from that table, and D and trimming were inferred from the DNA. The sample includes roughly 300,000 clones, around 90% of them seen just once. V shed 7 bases and J 1 base; nucleotides not matched to a gene: 6. Germline-derived CDR1 and CDR2 are WNHNN and SYGVQD (reference sequence). The CDR3 contains 15 residues.

This sequence was found in a woman aged 25 to 39 who had recovered from COVID-19. Sequenced sample: PBMCs or T cells enriched from blood (not recorded which). The J gene is TRBJ2-1, the V gene TRBV10-1; 8 bases align to TRBD2. CDR3 bases: TGCGCCAGCAATTGGCGGGAGGTTTCCTACAATGAGCAGTTCTTC. Translation gives CASNWREVSYNEQFF.